This T cell receptor (beta chain) was identified during a study of T cell clonality in common variable immunodeficiency (dated by TCRdb to between 2014 and 2017). The CDR3 numbers 13 residues from cysteine through phenylalanine. Of the CDR3's DNA, 30 bases were read; they are in frame from base 1. Trimming at the junction amounts to 3 bases on V and 0 bases on J, and the germline ends lie 9 bases apart. Sequences SQVTM (CDR1) and ANQGSEA (CDR2) are obtained from the germline V gene. Equivalent amounts of genomic DNA from CVID and control samples were used as sequencing input. For every sample, a 60 bp segment covering the rearranged TCRbeta CDR3 region was amplified and then sequenced. The immunoSEQ assay, a bias-corrected multiplex PCR with high-throughput sequencing, was employed for TCRbeta amplification. Processing in the source paper ran as follows. Every unique nucleotide sequence was considered a clone and was annotated with V, D and J genes, copy number and frequency. Sequences were labeled productive if in frame, and non-productive if out of frame or containing stop codons. As previously described, clonality was calculated on the basis of Shannon's entropy. The predicted amino acid sequences of productive clones were used to derive mean CDR3 Kyte-Doolittle hydropathy. The R hclust function was used to hierarchically cluster scaled V gene usage with Manhattan distance and complete linkage. Sharing of clones by CDR3 amino acid sequence was evaluated by resampling 12 repertoires per group over 100 rounds. The repertoires were searched for approximately 72 published EBV-specific TCRbeta sequences and some 240 published CMV-specific TCRbeta sequences. Analysis left out two CVID samples that produced under 10,000 sequences, so around 40 CVID repertoires remained. TCRdb retrieved this table from immuneACCESS and kept in-frame rearrangements only. Not all clones are present; in checked studies, unresolved V genes account for under half, and no reason is known for the remainder. V, J and clone size derive from that table, while D and trimming were established from the DNA sequence. The table shows over 30,000 clones here, with no singletons. More than 25% of the sample belongs to the ten largest clones.

This clone was found many times. Its antigen is currently not known. The observed sequence ends 3 residues before the CDR3 terminus, with the missing tail filled in from the germline J gene. What the work shows at the level of the full study, not this receptor alone: Healthy controls shared more TCRbeta clones with each other than CVID subjects shared among themselves (p < 0.0001). CVID TCRbeta sequences were reported to have fewer deletions and N-nucleotide insertions and to lack highly modified clones with 13 or more V deletions. According to the authors, figuring out what caused the increased clonality in CVID would require sequencing the repertoires of T cell subpopulations. Even though DNA input was equal, the average per sample came to about 74,000 unique sequences for controls compared with around 32,000 for CVID samples. Differences among patients in the CVID cohort limited the correlations between repertoire features and clinical complications. TCRbeta clonality was higher in CVID subjects than in healthy controls (t-test p = 0.018), and the increase was most characteristic of about a third of subjects.

CVID was diagnosed by standard criteria: serum IgG, IgA and/or IgM reduced below normal range, plus specific antibody deficiency. A total of fewer than 50 subjects (about 15 female and 30 or so male; age range 9 to 64 years, mean age about 40) were included in the CVID group. Both CVID patients and healthy controls were predominantly of Caucasian heritage. All CVID subjects had received replacement immunoglobulin therapy for at least one year at the time of study participation. No CVID subject was ill or taking immunomodulatory or immunosuppressive medication when blood was collected. From each donor, about 5 to 8.5 ml of heparinized peripheral whole blood was collected. TCRbeta CDR3 repertoires were sequenced from genomic DNA of adults with common variable immune deficiency (CVID) and healthy adult controls. Diluted blood was subjected to density centrifugation over Hypaque 1077 or Ficoll-Paque for isolation of peripheral blood mononuclear cells. Genomic DNA was extracted from unsorted mononuclear cells by Qiagen column purification or by a centrifugation-based method.

The sequenced sample consisted of peripheral blood mononuclear cells. The sequence derives from a human donor with common variable immunodeficiency. The chain was built from TRBV29-1 and TRBJ2-7; there is no confident call for the D gene. The part of the CDR3 DNA that was read is TGCAGCGTTGAGGTACAGAGCTCCTACGAG. Translated, it gives CSVEVQSSYE. The whole CDR3 is CSVEVQSSYEQYF.